Shown below are 24 T cell receptor beta chains from a single sample sequenced in a study of cytomegalovirus exposure and HLA in healthy donors. PCR used 60 Vbeta primers and 13 Jbeta primers. Sequenced by immunoSEQ multiplex PCR; TCRdb stores in-frame clones only, minus some. Altogether about 170,000 clones are present, over 65% being singletons, with the ten largest covering 0.65% to 0.85%. The source material was PBMCs. These receptors came from a female donor in good health and CMV-seronegative.

In this sample, this clone turned up a few times. This chain uses TRBV7-2 with TRBJ1-2; TRBD1 matches 10 bases. Germline V lookup: CDR1 SGHTA, CDR2 FQGNSA. V shed 5 bases, J shed 2 bases, and the junction held 5 bases outside the gene matches. This CDR3 contains 15 residues. In DNA, the CDR3 is TGTGCCAGCAGCCGGGACAGGGGAATCAACTATGGCTACACCTTC. It is translated as CASSRDRGINYGYTF.

The chain has TRBV15 and TRBJ2-5, with TRBD1 matching 9 bases. V was pared by 5 bases and J by 0 bases, with 4 bases of the junction left unmatched. CDR1 LNHNV and CDR2 YYDKDF come from the germline V gene (reference sequence). The CDR3 sequence is 15 residues long. The CDR3 spells CATSWGQGDQETQYF. The DNA for the CDR3 is TGTGCCACCAGCTGGGGACAGGGAGACCAAGAGACCCAGTACTTC.

The gene calls are TRBV7-2 and TRBJ1-4; 8 nucleotides align to TRBD1. The trim removed 5 bases at V and 10 bases at J, leaving 12 bases unmatched. Germline CDR1 reads SGHTA; CDR2 reads FQGNSA. The CDR3 loop spans 15 amino acids. Here the CDR3 reads CASSQGQGEFGKLFF. DNA for the CDR3: TGTGCCAGCAGCCAAGGACAGGGAGAGTTTGGAAAACTGTTTTTT. Complete variable domain (other parts from reference TRBV7-2 and TRBJ1-4): GAGVSQSPSNKVTEKGKDVELRCDPISGHTALYWYRQSLGQGLEFLIYFQGNSAPDKSGLPSDRFSAERTGGSVSTLTIQRTQQEDSAVYLCASSQGQGEFGKLFFGSGTQLSVL.

The chain couples TRBV28 to TRBJ1-1; D is unclear. The CDR3 length is 13 residues. Trimming removed 1 base from V and 6 bases from J, with 9 bases in between. Germline-derived CDR1 and CDR2 are MDHEN and SYDVKM. CDR3 coding DNA: TGTGCCAGCAGTTTATCGGGGTCCCCTGAAGCTTTCTTT. Translating it yields CASSLSGSPEAFF.

The chain combines TRBV4-1 with TRBJ2-7, with TRBD2 identical over 10 bases. The CDR3 sequence is 15 residues long. The germline CDR1 and CDR2 sequences are MGHRA and YSYEKL. J was trimmed by 5 bases and V by 4 bases; bases with no gene match: 8. This CDR3 is CASSPSGTSVDEQYF. CDR3 in DNA: TGCGCCAGCAGCCCGTCCGGGACTAGCGTCGACGAGCAGTACTTC.

V usage is TRBV7-9 and J usage is TRBJ2-1, with 7 nucleotides matching TRBD2. V lost 5 bases to trimming and J lost 8 bases; unmatched junction nucleotides: 12. The CDR3 totals 15 residues. Germline CDR1 and CDR2: SEHNR and FQNEAQ (reference sequence). Here the CDR3 reads CASSVPSGLRDEQFF. In DNA, the CDR3 is TGTGCCAGCAGCGTCCCTAGCGGACTTAGGGATGAGCAGTTCTTC.

The rearrangement uses TRBV28 and TRBJ2-7, with 12 bases fitting TRBD2. J gave up 4 bases and V 7 bases, and 2 bases lay outside the gene matches. CDR1 and CDR2 (germline): MDHEN, SYDVKM. CDR3 size: 13 residues. CDR3 nucleotides: TGTGCCAGCAAACTAGCGGGAGGATACGAGCAGTACTTC. Protein product: CASKLAGGYEQYF.

V and J are TRBV7-9 and TRBJ1-2; D may be TRBD1 (5 bases). Trimming left V 1 base short and J 8 bases short, with 14 bases between. Germline lookup yields CDR1 SEHNR and CDR2 FQNEAQ (reference sequence). The CDR3 has 14 amino acids. The DNA for the CDR3 is TGTGCCAGCAGCTTAGAAGTTCCAGGGCGCGGCTACACCTTC. Encoded protein: CASSLEVPGRGYTF. Full variable domain (remainder filled in from reference TRBV7-9 and TRBJ1-2): DTGVSQNPRHKITKRGQNVTFRCDPISEHNRLYWYRQTLGQGPEFLTYFQNEAQLEKSRLLSDRFSAERPKGSFSTLEIQRTEQGDSAMYLCASSLEVPGRGYTFGSGTRLTVV.

A few counts support this clone. This CDR3 is also generated by other DNA sequences in the sample. The chain is built from TRBV5-1 and TRBJ1-1; 9 positions match TRBD1. V lost 3 bases to trimming and J lost 1 base; unmatched junction nucleotides: 1. This CDR3 is 14 amino acids long. Germline CDR1 SGHRS, CDR2 YFSETQ. CDR3 region: CASSSGQGNTEAFF. CDR3 bases: TGCGCCAGCAGCTCGGGACAGGGGAACACTGAAGCTTTCTTT.

This clone occurred once. The V call is TRBV9, the J call TRBJ2-7; TRBD1 is a possible D gene (7 bases). This CDR3 has 13 amino acids. Between the trimmed V and J ends, which lost 3 bases and 6 bases, there was a span of 13 bases. Germline values: CDR1 SGDLS, CDR2 YYNGEE. In nucleotides, the CDR3 is TGTGCCAGCAGCGGACAGGGAGGAGCCGAGCAGTACTTC. This codes for CASSGQGGAEQYF.

Points on this clone: At one boundary the junction diverges from the germline segment, which might be a read error. In DNA form, the CDR3 reads TGTGCCAGTAGTATCGGACAGGGGAAAAACAGTCAGTACTTC. Translation gives CASSIGQGKNSQYF. The chain recombines TRBV19 with TRBJ2-4; TRBD1 matches at 9 bases. The germline V gene encodes CDR1 LNHDA and CDR2 SQIVND (reference sequence). CDR3 length: 14 residues.

The chain joins TRBV28 to TRBJ1-1, with 7 bases lining up with TRBD1. There are 15 residues in the CDR3. V dropped 5 bases and J dropped 0; count of bases not matched to a gene: 6. Germline V gene sequence: CDR1 MDHEN, CDR2 SYDVKM. CDR3 loop: CASSGGTVMNTEAFF. CDR3 in DNA: TGTGCCAGCAGTGGAGGGACAGTAATGAACACTGAAGCTTTCTTT.

This clone was recorded once. The rearrangement joins TRBV5-4 to TRBJ2-2; possible D gene TRBD1, 5 bases. V lost 0 bases, J lost 3 bases, and 9 bases lay in between. The CDR3 has 15 residues. Germline V gene lookup returns CDR1 SGHNT and CDR2 YYREEE (reference sequence). CDR3 in amino acids: CASSLEQDYTGELFF. In DNA, the CDR3 is TGTGCCAGCAGCTTGGAACAGGATTACACCGGGGAGCTGTTTTTT.

The J gene is TRBJ2-1, the V gene TRBV4-3, with 9 bases lining up with TRBD1. Trimming removed 5 bases from V and 8 bases from J; junction bases left unmatched: 13. This CDR3 spans 16 amino acids. CDR1 is LGHNA and CDR2 is YSLEER in the germline V gene. CDR3 sequence: CASSSPRTGDIDEQFF. CDR3 DNA sequence: TGCGCCAGCAGCTCACCTCGGACAGGGGATATCGATGAGCAGTTCTTC.

The J gene is TRBJ1-1, the V gene TRBV5-5, with TRBD1 as a possible D gene (5 bases). The V end was cut by 8 bases, the J end by 3 bases, with 17 bases between. CDR1 SGHKS and CDR2 YYEKEE come from the germline V gene (reference sequence). The CDR3 has 14 amino acids. In DNA, the CDR3 is TGTGCCAGTCAATCAGGGATTTGGGACACTGAAGCTTTCTTT. It specifies CASQSGIWDTEAFF.

The table lists this clone with a few counts. V gene TRBV18 combines with J gene TRBJ1-1, with a tentative D call TRBD1 (5 bases). CDR3 length: 14 residues. The germline V and J ends were trimmed by 6 bases and 2 bases, with 13 bases remaining between them. From germline, CDR1 is KGHSH and CDR2 LQKENI. DNA of the CDR3: TGTGCCAGCTCCTTCCAGGGCCGCAACACTGAAGCTTTCTTT. Translating gives CASSFQGRNTEAFF.

CDR3 coding DNA: TGTGCCAGCGTAGCGGGGGGGGGCACAGATACGCAGTATTTT. This sequence encodes CASVAGGGTDTQYF. J is TRBJ2-3 and V is TRBV6-6; 11 positions agree with TRBD2. Looked up from germline, CDR1 is MNHNY and CDR2 is SVGAGI (reference sequence). The junction had 2 bases not matched to a gene; V was cut back by 8 bases and J by 1 base. The CDR3 consists of 14 residues.

The V and J genes are TRBV15 and TRBJ1-4; 7 nucleotides agree with TRBD1. This CDR3 contains 15 residues. V dropped 3 bases and J dropped 4; count of bases not matched to a gene: 5. Germline V gives CDR1 LNHNV, CDR2 YYDKDF (reference sequence). The CDR3 sequence is CATSSDRENNEKLFF. The CDR3 coding sequence is TGTGCCACCAGCAGCGACAGGGAGAATAATGAAAAACTGTTTTTT.

V is TRBV29-1 and J is TRBJ2-2, with D unclear. The CDR3 length is 13 residues. Germline V gene lookup returns CDR1 SQVTM and CDR2 ANQGSEA. The V end was cut by 4 bases, the J end by 1 base, with 7 bases between. CDR3 loop: CSVGHLNTGELFF. The CDR3 coding sequence is TGCAGCGTTGGGCACCTGAACACCGGGGAGCTGTTTTTT.

This clone came up once. This rearrangement joins TRBV28 to TRBJ1-2, with D maybe TRBD1 (6 bases). Germline-derived CDR1 and CDR2 are MDHEN and SYDVKM. V dropped 10 bases and J dropped 6 bases, with 21 bases sitting between them. This CDR3 is built from 14 residues. CDR3 bases: TGTGCCATACGCCCTGGGACACTTTTGAATGGCTACACCTTC. Protein sequence: CAIRPGTLLNGYTF.

The table lists this clone with a few counts. The CDR3 sequence: CAWSEQGGYEQYF. In nucleotides, the CDR3 is TGTGCCTGGAGCGAACAGGGGGGCTACGAGCAGTACTTC. The chain has TRBV30 and TRBJ2-7, with 8 positions matching TRBD1. This CDR3 is built from 13 residues. Germline CDR1 and CDR2: GTSNPN and SVGIG (reference sequence). V shed 3 bases, J shed 3 bases, and the junction held 4 bases outside the gene matches.

This sequence joins TRBV5-8 and TRBJ1-1, with TRBD1 identical over 7 bases. CDR1 SGHTS and CDR2 YDEGEE come from the germline V gene. The V gene end was trimmed by 5 bases and the J gene end by 6 bases; junction bases not matched to a gene: 13. The CDR3 has 15 amino acids. Here the CDR3 reads CASRQGQLPNPEAFF. CDR3 nucleotides: TGTGCCAGCAGACAGGGACAGCTACCTAATCCTGAAGCTTTCTTT.

The CDR3 region has the DNA TGTGCCAGCAGCTTCAACTCTGGGGCCAACGTCCTGACTTTC. This translates into CASSFNSGANVLTF. The rearrangement joins TRBV11-1 to TRBJ2-6; unclear D gene. V was pared by 3 bases and J by 0 bases, with 3 bases between. The germline V gene has CDR1 SGHAT and CDR2 FQDESV (reference sequence). This CDR3 contains 14 residues. Based on the CDR3 plus reference TRBV11-1 and TRBJ2-6, the full variable domain is EAEVAQSPRYKITEKSQAVAFWCDPISGHATLYWYRQILGQGPELLVQFQDESVVDDSQLPKDRFSAERLKGVDSTLKIQPAELGDSAMYLCASSFNSGANVLTFGAGSRLTVL.

The V and J genes are TRBV4-3 and TRBJ2-5; 12 bases match TRBD2. The germline CDR1 and CDR2 sequences are LGHNA and YSLEER. V was clipped by 4 bases and J by 1 base; unmatched bases: 13. The CDR3 is made up of 19 amino acids. CDR3 in amino acids: CASSRTSLAGGLSQETQYF. The CDR3 DNA reads as TGCGCCAGCAGCCGGACCTCGCTAGCGGGGGGGCTGTCCCAAGAGACCCAGTACTTC.